This T cell receptor beta chain emerged from a study of CD8+ T cells in alopecia areata. Study results and caveats: Lesional tissue from the scalp (especially in alopecia totalis/universalis) showed higher clonality than normal scalp. Normal skin's resident alphabeta T cells are sequenced alongside lesional scalp T cells.

After isolation, RNA underwent reverse transcription to generate cDNA as the sequencing template. The method was immunoSEQ multiplex PCR; TCRdb's version includes in-frame clones alone and lacks a portion of them. This table holds roughly 32,000 clones, 62% found once. The CDR3 loop spans 13 amino acids. Germline CDR1 and CDR2: SGHVS and FNYEAQ. Trimming cost V 1 base and J 6 bases, with 10 bases left between them. This clone has just a few counts. Antigen: not known. From alopecia areata patients, lesional scalp punch biopsies and peripheral blood were collected. A FACSAria was used to sort CD4+ and CD8+ T cells. These cells came from PBMCs.

This chain joins TRBV7-6 and TRBJ2-7; D uncertain. The clonotype comes from a human donor with alopecia areata. The sequenced sample was NKG2D-high CD8+ T cells sorted from blood. The CDR3 DNA sequence: TGTGCCAGCAGCTTAGATGGGCCGGGCGAGCAGTACTTC. Translation gives CASSLDGPGEQYF.